These T cell receptor beta chains were read from a single sample in a study of blood T cell repertoires in COVID-19. Profiled with immunoSEQ multiplex PCR; TCRdb holds only in-frame clones, not every one. The repertoire has approximately 270,000 clones, 70% to 90% of them found once; the top ten carry 3%. Sequenced: peripheral blood. These receptors were obtained from a man between 18 and 35 years old with active or convalescent COVID-19. Each CDR3 is given with its conserved first and last residue. A D gene is named only where the DNA matches it firmly. Not all rows give a size; the values are once, few, many and, for expanded clones, a class.

v_gene: TRBV15; d_gene: -; j_gene: TRBJ1-1; abundance: -; CDR3nt: TGTGCCACCAGCACCCCGTGGGGGGGCGGAGTGAACACTGAAGCTTTCTTT; CDR3aa: CATSTPWGGGVNTEAFF
v_gene: TRBV7-2; d_gene: -; j_gene: TRBJ1-1; abundance: -; CDR3nt: TGTGCCAGCAGCTTGGGGGCCGCACCCGGGGGGGCTTTCTTT; CDR3aa: CASSLGAAPGGAFF
v_gene: TRBV2; d_gene: -; j_gene: TRBJ1-2; abundance: once; CDR3nt: TGTGCCAGCAGATCTGGACAGATCTATGGCTACACCTTC; CDR3aa: CASRSGQIYGYTF
v_gene: TRBV2; d_gene: TRBD1; j_gene: TRBJ1-1; abundance: -; CDR3nt: TGTGCCAGCACAGGGACAGGTATGAACACTGAAGCTTTCTTT; CDR3aa: CASTGTGMNTEAFF
v_gene: TRBV9; d_gene: -; j_gene: TRBJ1-2; abundance: once; CDR3nt: TGTGCCAGCAGCCGGATCGGGACACTGTATGGCTACACCTTC; CDR3aa: CASSRIGTLYGYTF
v_gene: TRBV10-3; d_gene: TRBD2; j_gene: TRBJ2-3; abundance: once; CDR3nt: TGTGCCATAGGACTAGCGGGGAGCACAGATACGCAGTATTTT; CDR3aa: CAIGLAGSTDTQYF
v_gene: TRBV4-1; d_gene: -; j_gene: TRBJ1-1; abundance: -; CDR3nt: TGCGCCAGCAGCCAAGTCCCTCAGGGTCAAGAAGCTTTCTTT; CDR3aa: CASSQVPQGQEAFF
v_gene: TRBV4-1; d_gene: -; j_gene: TRBJ2-1; abundance: -; CDR3nt: TGCGCCAGCAGCCAAGACGGCGGGACCTACAATGAGCAGTTCTTC; CDR3aa: CASSQDGGTYNEQFF
v_gene: TRBV28; d_gene: TRBD1; j_gene: TRBJ1-2; abundance: -; CDR3nt: TGTGCCAGCAGACTACAGGGGGCTGTCTATGGCTACACCTTC; CDR3aa: CASRLQGAVYGYTF
v_gene: TRBV21-1; d_gene: -; j_gene: TRBJ2-5; abundance: -; CDR3nt: TGTGCCAGCAGCTCTCGGTCAGGACACTACCAAGAGACCCAGTACTTC; CDR3aa: CASSSRSGHYQETQYF
v_gene: TRBV5-8; d_gene: TRBD2; j_gene: TRBJ2-3; abundance: -; CDR3nt: TGTGCCAGCAGCCTCCATGGACTAGCGGGGGCAGATACGCAGTATTTT; CDR3aa: CASSLHGLAGADTQYF
v_gene: TRBV11-2; d_gene: -; j_gene: TRBJ1-2; abundance: few; CDR3nt: TGTGCCAGCAGCTTAGGGGCCGGCACAAACTATGGCTACACCTTC; CDR3aa: CASSLGAGTNYGYTF
v_gene: TRBV4-3; d_gene: TRBD1; j_gene: TRBJ2-2; abundance: -; CDR3nt: TGCGCCAGCAGCCCGGGACAGGGGGCGGTGTGGGCCGGGGAGCTGTTTTTT; CDR3aa: CASSPGQGAVWAGELFF
v_gene: TRBV7-8; d_gene: -; j_gene: TRBJ1-2; abundance: -; CDR3nt: TGTGCCAGCAGCTTAGTAACAGAAACTTATGGCTACACCTTC; CDR3aa: CASSLVTETYGYTF
v_gene: TRBV6-5; d_gene: -; j_gene: TRBJ1-1; abundance: -; CDR3nt: TGTGCCAGCAGAGTCTCGCTAGGGAACACTGAAGCTTTCTTT; CDR3aa: CASRVSLGNTEAFF
v_gene: TRBV7-9; d_gene: -; j_gene: TRBJ1-2; abundance: few; CDR3nt: TGTGCCAGCAGCTCGGAACAGGCTAACTATGGCTACACCTTC; CDR3aa: CASSSEQANYGYTF
v_gene: TRBV6-2/TRBV6-3; d_gene: -; j_gene: TRBJ2-2; abundance: -; CDR3nt: TGTGCCAGCAGTTACTCGATTTGGTCTTCGCACAGCACCGGGGAGCTGTTTTTT; CDR3aa: CASSYSIWSSHSTGELFF
v_gene: TRBV18; d_gene: TRBD2; j_gene: TRBJ2-5; abundance: -; CDR3nt: TGTGCCAGCTCCGTCCTAGCGGGGGGCTACCAAGAGACCCAGTACTTC; CDR3aa: CASSVLAGGYQETQYF
v_gene: TRBV19; d_gene: -; j_gene: TRBJ1-6; abundance: -; CDR3nt: TGTGCCAGTAGTATACAGGGGACCTATAATTCACCCCTCCACTTT; CDR3aa: CASSIQGTYNSPLHF
v_gene: TRBV4-3; d_gene: TRBD2; j_gene: TRBJ2-3; abundance: -; CDR3nt: TGCGCCAGCAGCCAAGAAATCCCCCGCGGGAGGGCCGCAGATACGCAGTATTTT; CDR3aa: CASSQEIPRGRAADTQYF
v_gene: TRBV13; d_gene: -; j_gene: TRBJ2-1; abundance: -; CDR3nt: TGTGCCAGCACCCTCTTGGGGCCGAAGGGCAATGAGCAGTTCTTC; CDR3aa: CASTLLGPKGNEQFF
v_gene: TRBV5-1; d_gene: -; j_gene: TRBJ2-7; abundance: few; CDR3nt: TGCGCCAGCAGCGAGGGCAGTTCCTACGAGCAGTACTTC; CDR3aa: CASSEGSSYEQYF
v_gene: TRBV2; d_gene: -; j_gene: TRBJ2-1; abundance: -; CDR3nt: TGTGCCAGCAGGGGAGATAAAGGGATCGGTGAGCAGTTCTTC; CDR3aa: CASRGDKGIGEQFF
v_gene: TRBV5-1; d_gene: -; j_gene: TRBJ1-2; abundance: -; CDR3nt: TGCGCCAGCAGCTTGGTGGCCAGGGAATATGGCTACACCTTC; CDR3aa: CASSLVAREYGYTF
v_gene: TRBV30; d_gene: -; j_gene: TRBJ1-2; abundance: -; CDR3nt: -; CDR3aa: CACPGNSSSGHNYGYTF
v_gene: TRBV6-2/TRBV6-3; d_gene: TRBD1; j_gene: TRBJ1-5; abundance: few; CDR3nt: TGTGCCAGCAGTCCACGACAGGGTCGACAGCCCCAGCATTTT; CDR3aa: CASSPRQGRQPQHF
v_gene: TRBV30; d_gene: -; j_gene: TRBJ1-2; abundance: -; CDR3nt: TGTGCCTGGGACACGGGATCGCGTGGCTACACCTTC; CDR3aa: CAWDTGSRGYTF
v_gene: TRBV12-3/TRBV12-4; d_gene: -; j_gene: TRBJ1-5; abundance: -; CDR3nt: TGTGCCAGCAGCCGGGACACTGATCAGCCCCAGCATTTT; CDR3aa: CASSRDTDQPQHF
v_gene: TRBV6-2/TRBV6-3; d_gene: TRBD1; j_gene: TRBJ1-5; abundance: once; CDR3nt: TGTGCCAGCAGTAGGGACAGAATCAATCAGCCCCAGCATTTT; CDR3aa: CASSRDRINQPQHF
v_gene: TRBV4-3; d_gene: -; j_gene: TRBJ1-6; abundance: -; CDR3nt: TGCGCCAGCAGCCAAGATTTTGAGGGGGGGAATTCACCCCTCCACTTT; CDR3aa: CASSQDFEGGNSPLHF
v_gene: TRBV27; d_gene: -; j_gene: TRBJ1-2; abundance: -; CDR3nt: TGTGCCAGCAGTTTCCTGGGAGATGGTGGCTACACCTTC; CDR3aa: CASSFLGDGGYTF
v_gene: TRBV5-1; d_gene: -; j_gene: TRBJ1-1; abundance: -; CDR3nt: TGCGCCAGCAGCTTGCGTCAGGGGCTTGGCACTGAAGCTTTCTTT; CDR3aa: CASSLRQGLGTEAFF
v_gene: TRBV3-1/TRBV3-2; d_gene: -; j_gene: TRBJ1-5; abundance: -; CDR3nt: TGTGCCAGCAGCCTCACAGGTAGCAATCAGCCCCAGCATTTT; CDR3aa: CASSLTGSNQPQHF
v_gene: TRBV7-2; d_gene: -; j_gene: TRBJ2-7; abundance: -; CDR3nt: TGTGCCAGCAGCTCTACTAGCTCCTACGAGCAGTACTTC; CDR3aa: CASSSTSSYEQYF
v_gene: TRBV29-1; d_gene: -; j_gene: TRBJ2-1; abundance: -; CDR3nt: TGCAGCTGGAGGGGGCAGGGCTACAATGAGCAGTTCTTC; CDR3aa: CSWRGQGYNEQFF
v_gene: TRBV7-8; d_gene: TRBD2; j_gene: TRBJ2-2; abundance: -; CDR3nt: TGTGCCAGCAGCTTCCCTCGGGGGGGCGACACCGGGGAGCTGTTTTTT; CDR3aa: CASSFPRGGDTGELFF
v_gene: TRBV6-6; d_gene: -; j_gene: TRBJ2-7; abundance: -; CDR3nt: TGTGCCAGCAGACCTCTAGCGACCTACGAGCAGTACTTC; CDR3aa: CASRPLATYEQYF
v_gene: TRBV9; d_gene: TRBD1; j_gene: TRBJ2-1; abundance: -; CDR3nt: TGTGCCAGCAGCGGGGATAACAGGGGGCGGTGGAATGAGCAGTTCTTC; CDR3aa: CASSGDNRGRWNEQFF
v_gene: TRBV7-9; d_gene: -; j_gene: TRBJ2-5; abundance: -; CDR3nt: TGTGCCAGCAGCTTATTTGGGTCCGAGGGGACCCAGTACTTC; CDR3aa: CASSLFGSEGTQYF
v_gene: TRBV5-1; d_gene: -; j_gene: TRBJ1-1; abundance: -; CDR3nt: TGCGCCAGCAGCTTAAGGGCGGACAAGGCAAACGTGAACACTGAAGCTTTCTTT; CDR3aa: CASSLRADKANVNTEAFF
v_gene: TRBV3-1/TRBV3-2; d_gene: -; j_gene: TRBJ1-4; abundance: -; CDR3nt: TGTGCCAGCAGCCCCCGGACTAGAGGAGAAAAACTGTTTTTT; CDR3aa: CASSPRTRGEKLFF
v_gene: TRBV7-3; d_gene: TRBD1; j_gene: TRBJ2-7; abundance: -; CDR3nt: TGTGCCAGCAGCTCCGGTCCCGGGACAGGGTCATACGAGCAGTACTTC; CDR3aa: CASSSGPGTGSYEQYF
v_gene: TRBV29-1; d_gene: -; j_gene: TRBJ2-7; abundance: -; CDR3nt: TGCAGCGTTGCAAGGGGTCTCTCCTACGAGCAGTACTTC; CDR3aa: CSVARGLSYEQYF
v_gene: TRBV9; d_gene: TRBD2; j_gene: TRBJ2-7; abundance: few; CDR3nt: TGTGCCAGCAGCTCCCCTCAGAGCGGGGACTACGAGCAGTACTTC; CDR3aa: CASSSPQSGDYEQYF
v_gene: TRBV20-1; d_gene: -; j_gene: TRBJ2-5; abundance: -; CDR3nt: TGCAGTGCTAGTGAGGGGGGAGGCGAGACCCAGTACTTC; CDR3aa: CSASEGGGETQYF
v_gene: TRBV5-1; d_gene: TRBD1; j_gene: TRBJ1-1; abundance: -; CDR3nt: TGCGCCAGCAGCGCAACTACACAGGGGGGGAACACTGAAGCTTTCTTT; CDR3aa: CASSATTQGGNTEAFF
v_gene: TRBV30; d_gene: -; j_gene: TRBJ1-2; abundance: -; CDR3nt: TGTGCCTGGAGTCCCTCAGGGTCGGGCTATGGCTACACCTTC; CDR3aa: CAWSPSGSGYGYTF
v_gene: TRBV19; d_gene: TRBD1; j_gene: TRBJ1-5; abundance: -; CDR3nt: TGTGCCAGTAGTTCGACAGGGAATCAGCCCCAGCATTTT; CDR3aa: CASSSTGNQPQHF
v_gene: TRBV6-6; d_gene: -; j_gene: TRBJ1-4; abundance: -; CDR3nt: TGTGCCAGCAGCAGCCTACCGACTGCAACTAATGAAAAACTGTTTTTT; CDR3aa: CASSSLPTATNEKLFF
v_gene: TRBV10-2; d_gene: -; j_gene: TRBJ1-1; abundance: -; CDR3nt: TGCGCCAGCAGAAGACCGGAGAATGAAGCTTTCTTT; CDR3aa: CASRRPENEAFF
v_gene: TRBV13; d_gene: TRBD2; j_gene: TRBJ2-5; abundance: few; CDR3nt: TGTGCCAGCAGCAAGACTAGCCAGACCCAGTACTTC; CDR3aa: CASSKTSQTQYF
v_gene: TRBV4-1; d_gene: -; j_gene: TRBJ2-7; abundance: -; CDR3nt: TGCGCCAGCAGCCAAGATAGTCAGGTTCCGAACTTC; CDR3aa: CASSQDSQVPNF
v_gene: TRBV7-9; d_gene: -; j_gene: TRBJ1-2; abundance: -; CDR3nt: TGTGCCAGCAGCGTAAGCCGGACAGCAGCTAACTATGGCTACACCTTC; CDR3aa: CASSVSRTAANYGYTF
v_gene: TRBV7-8; d_gene: TRBD1; j_gene: TRBJ1-6; abundance: -; CDR3nt: TGTGCCAGCAGCATAACAGGGGATAATTCACCCCTCCACTTT; CDR3aa: CASSITGDNSPLHF
v_gene: TRBV5-1; d_gene: TRBD2; j_gene: TRBJ2-3; abundance: -; CDR3nt: TGCGCCAGCAGCTTGGCGGGGGGGCGCGCAGATACGCAGTATTTT; CDR3aa: CASSLAGGRADTQYF
v_gene: TRBV10-2; d_gene: TRBD1; j_gene: TRBJ1-2; abundance: -; CDR3nt: TGCGCCAGCACGGGACAGGTGTCCTCTGGCTACACCTTC; CDR3aa: CASTGQVSSGYTF
v_gene: TRBV4-3; d_gene: TRBD1; j_gene: TRBJ1-2; abundance: -; CDR3nt: TGCGCCAGCAGCCAAACCCCGGGACAGGGGTTTATCTATGGCTACACCTTC; CDR3aa: CASSQTPGQGFIYGYTF